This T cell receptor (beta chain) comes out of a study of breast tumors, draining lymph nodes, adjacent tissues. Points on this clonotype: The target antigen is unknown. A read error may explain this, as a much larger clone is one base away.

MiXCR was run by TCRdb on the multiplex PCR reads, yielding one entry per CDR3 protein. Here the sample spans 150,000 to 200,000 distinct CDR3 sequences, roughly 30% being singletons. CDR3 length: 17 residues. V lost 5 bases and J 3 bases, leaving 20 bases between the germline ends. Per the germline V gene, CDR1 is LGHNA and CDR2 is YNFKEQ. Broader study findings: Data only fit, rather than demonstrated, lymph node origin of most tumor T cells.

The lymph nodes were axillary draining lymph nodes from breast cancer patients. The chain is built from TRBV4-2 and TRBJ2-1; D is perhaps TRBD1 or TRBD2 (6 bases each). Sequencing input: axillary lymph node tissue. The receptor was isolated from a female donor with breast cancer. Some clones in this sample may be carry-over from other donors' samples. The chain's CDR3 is CASSSPRDKGGYNEQFF. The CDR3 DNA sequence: TGTGCCAGCAGCTCCCCAAGGGACAAGGGAGGCTACAATGAGCAGTTCTTC.